These 8 T cell receptor beta chains were sequenced from one sample in a study of OX40 agonist ivuxolimab in advanced cancers. The protocol was immunoSEQ multiplex PCR, while the TCRdb copy is restricted to in-frame clones and leaves out a portion. The sample lists tens of thousands of clones, 86% seen once, with 1.5% to 2% in the top ten. The sequencing here drew on CD4+ or CD8+ T cells sorted from blood, taken in a trial of the OX40 agonist ivuxolimab. The receptors shown here come from an adult with an advanced solid tumor such as melanoma, head and neck, liver or kidney cancer.

The chain recombines TRBV7-3 with TRBJ2-5; D not certain. Germline CDR1 reads SGHTA; CDR2 reads FQGTGA. The CDR3 extends over 13 amino acids. V lost 0 bases, J lost 5 bases, and 7 bases lay in between. The CDR3 protein is CASSLTTKETQYF. In DNA, the CDR3 is TGTGCCAGCAGCTTAACGACGAAGGAGACCCAGTACTTC.

CDR3 nucleotide sequence: TGTGCCAGCAGCCCAGCGTGGAATGAGCAGTTCTTC. Protein product: CASSPAWNEQFF. The chain carries TRBV11-2 and TRBJ2-1; D is undetermined. Germline CDR1 is SGHAT and CDR2 is FQNNGV. The V end lost 5 bases, the J end lost 7 bases, and 9 bases lay between the germline ends. This CDR3 has 12 amino acids.

This chain joins TRBV2 and TRBJ2-5, with D possibly being TRBD2 (5 bases). This CDR3 has 13 residues. V was trimmed by 4 bases and J by 0 bases, leaving 6 bases between them. CDR1 is SNHLY, CDR2 FYNNEI, per germline. The CDR3, as DNA: TGTGCCAGCAGTGGGGAGTACCAAGAGACCCAGTACTTC. Translated, it gives CASSGEYQETQYF. The whole variable domain, filled in from reference TRBV2 and TRBJ2-5, reads EPEVTQTPSHQVTQMGQEVILRCVPISNHLYFYWYRQILGQKVEFLVSFYNNEISEKSEIFDDQFSVERPDGSNFTLKIRSTKLEDSAMYFCASSGEYQETQYFGPGTRLLVL.

The V and J genes are TRBV11-1 and TRBJ2-3; no reliable D call. The length of the CDR3 is 15 residues. Per germline, CDR1 SGHAT and CDR2 FQDESV (reference sequence). Trimming pared 1 base from V and 2 bases from J, leaving 10 bases between. Here the CDR3 reads CASSLGSSFTDTQYF. The CDR3 nucleotides are TGTGCCAGCAGCTTAGGGTCCTCATTCACAGATACGCAGTATTTT.

The chain uses TRBV30 and TRBJ2-1; 11 bases match TRBD2. V trimming: 0 bases; J trimming: 6 bases; junction bases outside the gene matches: 7. The germline V gene has CDR1 GTSNPN and CDR2 SVGIG (reference sequence). CDR3 length equals 16 residues. DNA of the CDR3: TGTGCCTGGAGTGTACTAGCGGGAGCCCGCGGCAATGAGCAGTTCTTC. Protein product: CAWSVLAGARGNEQFF.

The chain is built from TRBV6-1 and TRBJ1-3; D is unclear. Trimming took off 2 bases at V and 0 bases at J, with 11 bases between the two ends. The CDR3 totals 16 residues. From germline, CDR1 is MNHNS and CDR2 SASEGT. The chain's CDR3 is CASSELGASSGNTIYF. CDR3 in DNA: TGTGCCAGCAGTGAATTAGGCGCATCCTCTGGAAACACCATATATTTT.

CDR3 region: CASSYRGGFGNTIYF. CDR3 in DNA: TGTGCCAGCAGTTACCGAGGGGGCTTTGGAAACACCATATATTTT. The rearrangement links TRBV6-5 to TRBJ1-3; 7 bases are shared with TRBD1. Trimming at V came to 2 bases and at J to 3 bases, leaving 4 bases not matched to a gene. This CDR3 region has 15 residues. Germline CDR1 reads MNHEY; CDR2 reads SVGAGI.

This rearrangement joins TRBV5-1 to TRBJ2-2; tentatively, D is TRBD1 (5 bases). The germline CDR1 and CDR2 sequences are SGHRS and YFSETQ. This CDR3 has 16 amino acids. The ends were cut back, 2 bases at V and 6 bases at J, with 17 bases in the middle. CDR3 DNA: TGCGCCAGCAGCTTTCACCTTGGACAAGTCGCCGGGGAGCTGTTTTTT. It yields the protein CASSFHLGQVAGELFF.